This T cell receptor (beta chain) was sequenced in a study of cytomegalovirus exposure and HLA in healthy donors. Worth noting for this clone: The target antigen is unknown.

This PCR relied on a set of 60 Vbeta primers and 13 Jbeta primers. TCRdb's copy holds only in-frame clones and misses some; the assay was immunoSEQ multiplex PCR. The data show under 200,000 clones, around 75% seen once. Germline lookup yields CDR1 MNHNY and CDR2 SVGAGI (reference sequence). The CDR3 has 15 amino acids. Unmatched junction bases numbered 6, after V lost 5 bases and J lost 1 base. Whole-study findings and limits: No immune exposure information besides CMV serostatus was available.

The TCR originated in a human donor in good health. The sample consisted of PBMCs. V and J are TRBV6-6 and TRBJ2-7, with 9 positions matching TRBD1. This chain's CDR3 is CASSPGTGKSYEQYF. The DNA of the CDR3 is TGTGCCAGCAGTCCCGGGACAGGGAAATCCTACGAGCAGTACTTC.